The following is a T cell receptor beta chain sequence with its context. Its specificity is unknown. The sample is drawn from a study of blood T cells in healthy people across ages. The CDR3 runs 13 residues. V was clipped by 4 bases and J by 3 bases, with 7 bases between them. In germline, CDR1 is SGHAT, CDR2 FQNNGV. For the second PCR, which ran for 7 to 11 cycles, a sample-barcoded 5' primer and a J-beta primer mix were used. TCRdb fed the 5' RACE reads into MiXCR, producing one record per CDR3 protein. Seen here are almost 1 million distinct CDR3 sequences, roughly 47% observed once, and the top ten hold about 20%. Study-level points and caveats: Calculation of diversity from one million T cells yielded estimates considered to be underestimates.

The chain employs TRBV11-2 and TRBJ2-1; D gene uncertain. Sequenced material: blood. This TCR was sampled from a woman aged 60-75 years in good health. The CDR3 region has the DNA TGTGCCAGCAGCTCCCGGTTCTACAATGAGCAGTTCTTC. Residues: CASSSRFYNEQFF. Full variable domain (remainder filled in from reference TRBV11-2 and TRBJ2-1): EAGVAQSPRYKIIEKRQSVAFWCNPISGHATLYWYQQILGQGPKLLIQFQNNGVVDDSQLPKDRFSAERLKGVDSTLKIQPAKLEDSAVYLCASSSRFYNEQFFGPGTRLTVL.